The rows below give T cell receptor beta chains drawn from one sample of a study of cytomegalovirus exposure and HLA in healthy donors. Clones were sequenced by immunoSEQ multiplex PCR, and TCRdb holds only the in-frame ones, with some missing. The table has more than 85,000 clones, 76% seen once. Sequencing used PBMCs. These receptors were obtained from a middle-aged man in good health and CMV-seropositive. Each CDR3 is given with its conserved first and last residue. Each record gives: J gene, V gene, clone size, CDR3 protein. Expanded clones get a size class; other rows say once, few or many, or leave the size out.

>TRBJ1-2|TRBV7-2|-
CASSQDRAYGYTF
>TRBJ1-2|TRBV2|-
CASSIAEGGYGYTF
>TRBJ2-2|TRBV28|few
CASSLDRSNTGELFF
>TRBJ1-3|TRBV11-3|few
CASSLEWDSNSGNTIYF
>TRBJ1-2|TRBV5-1|-
CASSPGDRAGSGYTF
>TRBJ2-7|TRBV18|-
CASSSISKSPYEQYF
>TRBJ2-1|TRBV27|-
CASSLTGVGNEQFF
>TRBJ1-1|TRBV27|-
CASISQGSSPNTEAFF
>TRBJ2-7|TRBV6-5|few
CASSYSGRGPSYEQYF
>TRBJ1-2|TRBV19|-
CASSTDRGYYGYTF
>TRBJ2-5|TRBV5-4|-
CASSLGSGETQYF
>TRBJ1-1|TRBV7-9|-
CSSSAEYTEAFF
>TRBJ1-4|TRBV4-2|-
CASSQVGDSHLFF
>TRBJ1-2|TRBV4-3|-
CASSRETGEPWGYTF
>TRBJ2-1|TRBV2|many
CASSTSGQGDNEQFF
>TRBJ2-7|TRBV30|-
CAWNGGKYEQYF
>TRBJ2-6|TRBV5-1|-
CASSRGTEILAGANVLTF
>TRBJ1-2|TRBV19|-
CASRPHPLYRDYGYTF
>TRBJ1-1|TRBV7-9|-
CASSREVATEAFF
>TRBJ2-7|TRBV7-2|-
CASSLGQGNSYEQYF
>TRBJ2-2|TRBV18|-
CASSPPGGRDTGELFF
>TRBJ2-3|TRBV29-1|-
CSVAPGGTDTQYF
>TRBJ2-4|TRBV14|few
CASSQDMGGRDIQYF
>TRBJ2-7|TRBV9|-
CASSVGGGGFEQYF
>TRBJ1-4|TRBV28|-
CASSLGGGNEKLFF
>TRBJ2-1|TRBV7-6|once
CASSLEAVAGFYNEQFF
>TRBJ2-1|TRBV6-1|-
CASSEWGGPSYNEQFF
>TRBJ2-7|TRBV5-3|few
CARSFALAEPYEQYF
>TRBJ2-3|TRBV6-1|few
CASSAPPGQGADTQYF
>TRBJ2-2|TRBV2|-
CATQQGVVTGELFF
>TRBJ2-7|TRBV5-6|-
CASSLADEQYF
>TRBJ2-7|TRBV10-3|-
CAARDRGFEQYF
>TRBJ2-5|TRBV9|few
CASSVEGKETQYF
>TRBJ2-7|TRBV7-9|-
CASSLWGGVGTYEQYF
>TRBJ2-2|TRBV2|-
CASNSGTGELFF